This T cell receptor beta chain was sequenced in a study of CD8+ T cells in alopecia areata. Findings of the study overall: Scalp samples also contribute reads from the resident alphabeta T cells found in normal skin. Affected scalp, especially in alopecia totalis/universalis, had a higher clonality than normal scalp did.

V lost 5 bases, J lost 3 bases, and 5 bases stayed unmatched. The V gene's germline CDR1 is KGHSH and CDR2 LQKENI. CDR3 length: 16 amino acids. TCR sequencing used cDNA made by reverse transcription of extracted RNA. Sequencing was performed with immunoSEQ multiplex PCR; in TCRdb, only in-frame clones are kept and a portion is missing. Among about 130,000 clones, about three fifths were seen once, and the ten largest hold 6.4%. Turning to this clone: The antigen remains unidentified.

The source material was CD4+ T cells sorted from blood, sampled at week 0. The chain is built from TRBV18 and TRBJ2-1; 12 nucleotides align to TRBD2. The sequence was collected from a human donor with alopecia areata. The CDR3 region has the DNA TGTGCCAGCTCATCATCGACTAGCGGGAGCTACAATGAGCAGTTCTTC. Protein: CASSSSTSGSYNEQFF.